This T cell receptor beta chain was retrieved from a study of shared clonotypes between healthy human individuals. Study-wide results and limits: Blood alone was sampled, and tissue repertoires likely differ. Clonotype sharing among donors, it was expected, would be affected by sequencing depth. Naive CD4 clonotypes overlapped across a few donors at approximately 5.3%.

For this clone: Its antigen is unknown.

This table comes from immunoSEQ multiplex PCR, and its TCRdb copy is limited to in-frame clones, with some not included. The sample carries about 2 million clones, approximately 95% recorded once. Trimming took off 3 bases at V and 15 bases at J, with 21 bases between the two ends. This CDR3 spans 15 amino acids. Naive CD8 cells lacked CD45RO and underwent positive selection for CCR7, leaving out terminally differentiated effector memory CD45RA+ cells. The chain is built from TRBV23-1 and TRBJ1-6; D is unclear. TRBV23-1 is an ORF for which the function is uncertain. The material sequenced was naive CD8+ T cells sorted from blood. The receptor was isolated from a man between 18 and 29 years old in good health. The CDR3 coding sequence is TGCGCCAGCAGTCACTCGGGCAGATCTAACCCCATCCTCCACTTT. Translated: CASSHSGRSNPILHF.